This T cell receptor (beta chain) was recovered during a study of blood T cell repertoires in COVID-19. At the level of the study: Whether acute or convalescent, the COVID-19 samples came from the United States, Italy and Spain. The cDNA or gDNA used as material had been derived from T cells, B-cell-depleted T cells, or PBMCs.

Trimming at V came to 4 bases and at J to 1 base, leaving 2 bases not matched to a gene. Germline loops: CDR1 SGHRS, CDR2 YFSETQ. The CDR3 covers 14 residues. In the original workflow: It was from reference gene primer amplification that nucleated cell counts were estimated. The table came from immunoSEQ multiplex PCR; TCRdb's copy has only in-frame clones and leaves some out. From that table come the V and J calls and clone size; the DNA was used to work out D and trimming. The profile shows roughly 140,000 clones, around 90% of them singletons. The V gene is TRBV5-1, the J gene TRBJ2-1; 7 nucleotides agree with TRBD1. This receptor was identified in a woman aged 60-75 years with active or convalescent COVID-19. Sequenced: peripheral blood. For the CDR3, the DNA is TGCGCCAGCAGCCCGGGACAGTCCTACAATGAGCAGTTCTTC. It encodes CASSPGQSYNEQFF.